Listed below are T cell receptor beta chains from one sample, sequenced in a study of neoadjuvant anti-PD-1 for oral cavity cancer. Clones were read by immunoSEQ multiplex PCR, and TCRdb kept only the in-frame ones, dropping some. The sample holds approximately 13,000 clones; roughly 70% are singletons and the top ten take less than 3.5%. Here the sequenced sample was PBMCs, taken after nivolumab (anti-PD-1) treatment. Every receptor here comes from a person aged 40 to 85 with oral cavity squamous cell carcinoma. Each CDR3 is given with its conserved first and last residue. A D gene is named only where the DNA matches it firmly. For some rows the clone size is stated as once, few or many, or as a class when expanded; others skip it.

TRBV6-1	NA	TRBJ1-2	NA	TGTGCCAGCAGTTTACAGATTTTTCTTTTCGTTGGCTACACCTTC	CASSLQIFLFVGYTF
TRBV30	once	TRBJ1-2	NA	TGTGCCTGGGGCCCGGGGAGCGGTAACTATGGCTACACCTTC	CAWGPGSGNYGYTF
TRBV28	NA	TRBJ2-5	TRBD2	TGTGCCAGCAAGACAGCGGGAGAGTTGGAGACCCAGTACTTC	CASKTAGELETQYF
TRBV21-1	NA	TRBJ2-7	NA	TGTGCCAGCAGCAAAGTGGCTAGCGGACCTGTAGAGCAGTACTTC	CASSKVASGPVEQYF
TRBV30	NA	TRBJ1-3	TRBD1	TGTGCCTGGAGTGGGGACACACAGGGGGCTGCTGGAAACACCATATATTTT	CAWSGDTQGAAGNTIYF
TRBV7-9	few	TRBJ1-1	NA	TGTGCCAGCAGCTTAATGTCAGGGGTGGCTGAAGCTTTCTTT	CASSLMSGVAEAFF
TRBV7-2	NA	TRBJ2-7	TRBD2	TGTGCCAGCAGCTCCCGACTAGCGGGAGTCCCCAGACTCTACGAGCAGTACTTC	CASSSRLAGVPRLYEQYF
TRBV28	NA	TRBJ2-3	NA	TGTGCCAGCAGTTTAGGGCTTTCTAGCACAGATACGCAGTATTTT	CASSLGLSSTDTQYF
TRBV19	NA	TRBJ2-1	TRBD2	TGTGCCAGTAGTATAGAAGGCGGGAGGGCCTACAATGAGCAGTTCTTC	CASSIEGGRAYNEQFF
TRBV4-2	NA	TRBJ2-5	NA	TGTGCCAGCAGCCCAAGGAAGATGGGGGAGACCCAGTACTTC	CASSPRKMGETQYF
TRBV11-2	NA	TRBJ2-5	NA	TGTGCCAGCAGCTTTGGGACGACAGGAGAGACCCAGTACTTC	CASSFGTTGETQYF